This entry lists 5 T cell receptor beta chains sequenced from one sample in a study of T cell responses to AZD1222 COVID-19 vaccine. Libraries were prepared by immunoSEQ multiplex PCR; TCRdb keeps only in-frame clonotypes and omits some of them. The sample lists 98,000 or so clones; around 85% were seen once. Sample: peripheral blood, taken 28 days after the second AZD1222 dose. The source of these receptors is an adult who received the AZD1222 COVID-19 vaccine.

The chain employs TRBV7-9 and TRBJ1-1, with TRBD1 matching 9 bases. Trimming took 6 bases from V and 1 from J; bases not matched to a gene: 3. The germline gives CDR1 SEHNR, CDR2 FQNEAQ (reference sequence). This CDR3 comprises 14 residues. For the CDR3, the DNA is TGTGCCAGCAGGCCGGGACAGGGGAACACTGAAGCTTTCTTT. This translates into CASRPGQGNTEAFF.

The chain is built from TRBV6-5 and TRBJ1-2, with 9 bases fitting TRBD1. The germline V gene has CDR1 MNHEY and CDR2 SVGAGI. With V trimmed by 6 bases and J by 8 bases, 7 bases remained unmatched. CDR3 length: 13 amino acids. CDR3 sequence: CASSRDREYGYTF. Written as DNA, the CDR3 is TGTGCCAGCAGCCGGGACAGGGAATACGGCTACACCTTC.

V and J are TRBV10-3 and TRBJ1-6, with a weak D call TRBD1 (5 bases). V lost 3 bases and J 7 bases, leaving 10 bases between the germline ends. The germline gives CDR1 ENHRY, CDR2 SYGVKD. This CDR3 has 14 amino acids. CDR3 sequence: CAISDTGANSPLHF. The CDR3 coding sequence is TGTGCCATCAGTGACACTGGGGCGAATTCACCCCTCCACTTT.

The chain is built from TRBV7-2 and TRBJ1-2; possible D gene TRBD1, 5 bases. V was trimmed by 3 bases and J by 1 base, leaving 18 bases between them. The CDR3 is made up of 17 amino acids. CDR1 is SGHTA, CDR2 FQGNSA, per germline. This chain's CDR3 is CASSFNVISTVNYGYTF. The CDR3 coding sequence is TGTGCCAGCAGCTTCAATGTCATCTCGACAGTTAACTATGGCTACACCTTC.

This clone was seen a single time. The V gene is TRBV7-2, the J gene TRBJ2-2; no clear D gene. CDR3 length: 13 amino acids. The V gene's germline CDR1 is SGHTA and CDR2 FQGNSA. V lost 3 bases, J lost 0 bases, and 2 bases lay in between. The CDR3 DNA reads as TGTGCCAGCAGCTTTGCGAACACCGGGGAGCTGTTTTTT. Translated: CASSFANTGELFF.